Below are 15 T cell receptor beta chains sequenced from a single sample in a study of cytomegalovirus exposure and HLA in healthy donors (TCRdb year 2017). The library relied on the immunoSEQ multiplex PCR assay. A mixture of 60 forward primers for TCR Vbeta segments and 13 reverse primers for TCR Jbeta segments was used in the multiplex PCR. Sourced from immuneACCESS, this table was stored by TCRdb with only in-frame sequences that have V and J called. A share of the clones is absent; for the studies checked, an unresolved V gene accounts for under half, and the remainder has no known explanation. For this sample there are around 170,000 clones; approximately 81% appear just once. 3.8% of the sample is taken by the ten largest. The specimen was PBMCs. The receptor set was obtained from a man aged 50-59 years in good health and CMV-seronegative.

The genes are TRBV11-3 and TRBJ2-2, with 10 bases matching TRBD1. Germline CDR1 is SGHNT and CDR2 is YENEEA. This CDR3 region has 16 residues. The trim removed 4 bases at V and 5 bases at J, leaving 7 bases unmatched. CDR3 region: CASSSWGQGSTGELFF. In DNA form, the CDR3 reads TGTGCCAGCAGCTCCTGGGGACAGGGGAGTACCGGGGAGCTGTTTTTT. Full variable domain (remainder filled in from reference TRBV11-3 and TRBJ2-2): EAGVVQSPRYKIIEKKQPVAFWCNPISGHNTLYWYLQNLGQGPELLIRYENEEAVDDSQLPKDRFSAERLKGVDSTLKIQPAELGDSAVYLCASSSWGQGSTGELFFGEGSRLTVL.

The J gene is TRBJ2-1, the V gene TRBV5-1; possible D gene TRBD1, 8 bases. Germline CDR1 is SGHRS and CDR2 is YFSETQ. Trimming pared 4 bases from V and 7 bases from J, leaving 18 bases between. The CDR3 is 15 residues long. The CDR3 region is CASSQQGGGGNEQFF. CDR3 DNA sequence: TGCGCCAGCAGCCAACAGGGGGGGGGCGGGAATGAGCAGTTCTTC.

This sequence joins TRBV15 and TRBJ2-5; the match to TRBD1 covers 10 bases. This CDR3 contains 14 residues. Germline loops: CDR1 LNHNV, CDR2 YYDKDF (reference sequence). V shed 4 bases, J shed 5 bases, and the junction held 4 bases outside the gene matches. The CDR3 is CATSMTGGKETQYF. CDR3 in DNA: TGTGCCACCAGCATGACAGGGGGCAAGGAGACCCAGTACTTC.

This chain uses TRBV6-5 with TRBJ1-2; the match to TRBD1 covers 7 bases. Germline CDR1 reads MNHEY; CDR2 reads SVGAGI. The CDR3 extends over 15 amino acids. The J segment lost 6 bases and the V segment lost 5 bases, leaving 12 bases of the junction unmatched. CDR3 residues: CASSPLWTGTDGYTF. The CDR3 DNA sequence: TGTGCCAGCAGTCCACTTTGGACAGGAACTGATGGCTACACCTTC.

This clone was found a few times. The same CDR3 can be traced to other DNA sequences in this sample. The chain has TRBV7-2 and TRBJ2-3; 11 bases agree with TRBD1. In germline, CDR1 is SGHTA, CDR2 FQGNSA. The J segment lost 6 bases and the V segment lost 5 bases, leaving 7 bases of the junction unmatched. The CDR3 runs to 15 residues. The CDR3 sequence: CASSPDRGRVDTQYF. The CDR3 DNA reads as TGTGCCAGCAGCCCGGACAGGGGGCGGGTGGATACGCAGTATTTT.

The V and J genes are TRBV29-1 and TRBJ2-1, with TRBD2 matching 9 bases. This CDR3 is built from 14 residues. Losses at the gene ends were 6 bases for V and 8 bases for J; bases not matched to a gene: 11. Germline CDR1 reads SQVTM; CDR2 reads ANQGSEA. This chain's CDR3 is CSVNLAGGPHEQFF. CDR3 nucleotide sequence: TGCAGCGTCAACCTGGCGGGGGGGCCCCATGAGCAGTTCTTC.

This clone was detected only once. This sequence joins TRBV9 and TRBJ2-7; a possible D gene is TRBD1 (6 bases). CDR1 SGDLS and CDR2 YYNGEE come from the germline V gene. Trimming took 0 bases from V and 3 from J, leaving 10 bases between them. The CDR3 spans 14 residues. The CDR3 DNA sequence: TGTGCCAGCAGCGTAGCACAGGGCGGCTACGAGCAGTACTTC. Translation gives CASSVAQGGYEQYF.

This clone was seen a handful of times. As DNA, the CDR3 is TGTGCCAGCAGCTTAGCGTCGGGGGGAACTGGAAACACCATATATTTT. Amino acids: CASSLASGGTGNTIYF. The rearrangement links TRBV7-2 to TRBJ1-3, with a possible D match to TRBD1 (5 bases). The V gene's germline CDR1 is SGHTA and CDR2 FQGNSA. Between the trimmed V and J ends, which lost 0 bases and 2 bases, there was a span of 11 bases. The CDR3 sequence is 16 residues long.

The chain joins TRBV9 to TRBJ2-5, with a tentative D call TRBD2 (6 bases). CDR1 is SGDLS, CDR2 YYNGEE, per germline. The CDR3 loop spans 15 amino acids. V lost 1 base and J 3 bases, leaving 13 bases between the germline ends. CDR3 sequence (DNA): TGTGCCAGCAGCGTACTTGGGCGGGGCAAAGAGACCCAGTACTTC. Its protein is CASSVLGRGKETQYF.

The chain joins TRBV7-9 to TRBJ2-4; D call uncertain. Trimming stripped 0 bases from V and 2 bases from J, with 8 bases between. This CDR3 spans 15 amino acids. Germline V lookup: CDR1 SEHNR, CDR2 FQNEAQ (reference sequence). Here the CDR3 DNA reads TGTGCCAGCAGCTTAGCTCCAGGTTCCAAAAACATTCAGTACTTC. Amino acids: CASSLAPGSKNIQYF.

The chain couples TRBV7-8 to TRBJ2-7; D uncertain. The CDR3 totals 11 residues. V lost 5 bases to trimming and J lost 3 bases, with 5 bases between them. Germline-derived CDR1 and CDR2 are SGHVS and FQNEAQ. CDR3 residues: CASSPNYEQYF. The DNA of the CDR3 is TGTGCCAGCAGCCCAAACTACGAGCAGTACTTC.

J is TRBJ2-2 and V is TRBV2, with a tentative D call TRBD2 (6 bases). Trimming removed 6 bases from V and 3 bases from J, with 8 bases in between. The CDR3 contains 13 residues. CDR1 and CDR2 (germline): SNHLY, FYNNEI. CDR3 sequence reads: CASRGLDTGELFF. The DNA of the CDR3 is TGTGCCAGCAGGGGACTTGACACCGGGGAGCTGTTTTTT.

The chain links TRBV7-9 to TRBJ2-7; D is perhaps TRBD1 (6 bases). The CDR3 covers 13 residues. Germline V CDR1 and CDR2: SEHNR, FQNEAQ (reference sequence). Trimming cost V 8 bases and J 5 bases, with 16 bases left between them. The CDR3 protein is CASLRQGSHEQYF. CDR3 coding DNA: TGTGCCAGCCTACGGCAGGGGTCCCACGAGCAGTACTTC.

The chain links TRBV25-1 to TRBJ2-7, with D possibly being TRBD2 (6 bases). V lost 1 base and J lost 2, with 12 bases in between. Per germline, CDR1 MGHDK and CDR2 SYGVNS. The CDR3 totals 15 residues. CDR3 in DNA: TGTGCCAGCAGTGAATCCCCCCCGGGGGCCTACGAGCAGTACTTC. Protein sequence: CASSESPPGAYEQYF.

The V gene is TRBV7-8, the J gene TRBJ1-6; 7 positions match TRBD1. Germline values: CDR1 SGHVS, CDR2 FQNEAQ. Germline trimming cut 5 bases from V and 8 bases from J; bases unmatched to any gene: 9. The CDR3 covers 15 residues. For the CDR3, the DNA is TGTGCCAGCAGCGAGGGACAGCCAGGGCATTCACCCCTCCACTTT. Its translation: CASSEGQPGHSPLHF.